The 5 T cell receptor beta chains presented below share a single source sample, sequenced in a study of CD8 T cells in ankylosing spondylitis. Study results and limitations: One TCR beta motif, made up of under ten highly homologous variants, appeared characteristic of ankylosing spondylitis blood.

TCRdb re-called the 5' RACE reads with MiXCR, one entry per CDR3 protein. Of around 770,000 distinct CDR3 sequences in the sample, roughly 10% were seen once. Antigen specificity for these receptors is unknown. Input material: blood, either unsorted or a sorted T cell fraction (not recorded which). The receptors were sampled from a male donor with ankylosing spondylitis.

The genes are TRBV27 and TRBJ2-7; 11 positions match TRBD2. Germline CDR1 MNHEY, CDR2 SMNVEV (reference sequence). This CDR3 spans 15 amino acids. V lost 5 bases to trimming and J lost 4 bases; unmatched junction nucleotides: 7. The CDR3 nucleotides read TGTGCCAGCAGTGCTCCGGGACTAGCGGTTTACGAGCAGTACTTC. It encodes CASSAPGLAVYEQYF.

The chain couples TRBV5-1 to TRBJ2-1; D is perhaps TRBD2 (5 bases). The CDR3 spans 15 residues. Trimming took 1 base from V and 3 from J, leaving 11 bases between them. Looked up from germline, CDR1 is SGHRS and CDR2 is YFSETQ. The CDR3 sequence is CASSLLWGDYNEQFF. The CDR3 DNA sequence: TGCGCCAGCAGCTTGTTATGGGGAGACTACAATGAGCAGTTCTTC.

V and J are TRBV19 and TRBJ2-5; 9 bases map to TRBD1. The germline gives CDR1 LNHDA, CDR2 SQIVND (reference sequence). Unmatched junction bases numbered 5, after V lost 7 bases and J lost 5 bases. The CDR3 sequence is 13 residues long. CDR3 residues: CASNRDRAETQYF. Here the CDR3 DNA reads TGTGCCAGTAACCGGGACAGGGCGGAGACCCAGTACTTC.

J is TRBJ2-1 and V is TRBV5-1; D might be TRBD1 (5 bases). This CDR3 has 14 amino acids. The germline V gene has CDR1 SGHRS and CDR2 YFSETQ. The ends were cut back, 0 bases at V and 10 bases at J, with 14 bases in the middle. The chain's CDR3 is CASSLEIWGGEQFF. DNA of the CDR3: TGCGCCAGCAGCTTGGAAATATGGGGCGGCGAGCAGTTCTTC.

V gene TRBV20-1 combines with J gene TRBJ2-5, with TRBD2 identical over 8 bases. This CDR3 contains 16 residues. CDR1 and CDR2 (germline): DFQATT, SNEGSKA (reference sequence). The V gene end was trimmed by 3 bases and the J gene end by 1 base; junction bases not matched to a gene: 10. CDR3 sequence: CSASSSGRLSQETQYF. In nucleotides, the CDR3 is TGCAGTGCTAGCTCTAGCGGGCGCCTGAGCCAAGAGACCCAGTACTTC.